This is a list of T cell receptor beta chains from one sample in a study of shared T cell receptors in the human thymus. Here immunoSEQ multiplex PCR was the method, and the copy in TCRdb shows in-frame clones only, minus some. Of 630,000 or so clones in the sample, approximately 89% were seen once. These data also formed part of another study, on human thymus T cells.

The sample consisted of thymocytes. The source is a boy under two years old with a congenital heart defect. Both conserved end residues are part of each CDR3. Each record gives: clone size, J gene, V gene, D gene, CDR3 protein, CDR3 DNA. D genes are given only for firm matches. Part of the rows lack a size; the others show once, few, many or a class for expanded clones.

once	TRBJ2-1	TRBV6-1	NA	CASSGVPAPDNEQFF	TGTGCCAGCAGTGGCGTACCCGCCCCCGACAATGAGCAGTTCTTC
NA	TRBJ1-2	TRBV28	NA	CASSLGQGLYGYTF	TGTGCCAGCAGTTTAGGGCAGGGGCTGTATGGCTACACCTTC
NA	TRBJ1-5	TRBV7-3	TRBD1	CASSSGGRCHSNQPQHF	TGTGCCAGCAGCTCAGGGGGGAGATGTCATAGCAATCAGCCCCAGCATTTT
NA	TRBJ1-5	TRBV19	TRBD1	CASSIRTGGILYQPQHF	TGTGCCAGTAGTATTCGGACAGGGGGCATTTTATATCAGCCCCAGCATTTT
NA	TRBJ2-7	TRBV25-1	TRBD2	CASSALAGWQDPYEQYF	TGTGCCAGCAGTGCCCTAGCGGGATGGCAGGATCCCTACGAGCAGTACTTC
NA	TRBJ2-5	TRBV19	NA	CATGAGAQWGKETQYF	TGTGCCACTGGGGCGGGGGCCCAATGGGGAAAAGAGACCCAGTACTTC
NA	TRBJ2-1	TRBV20-1	NA	CSVGDNEQFF	TGCAGTGTAGGAGACAATGAGCAGTTCTTC
NA	TRBJ2-3	TRBV2	NA	CASSAASSTDTQYF	TGTGCCAGCAGTGCCGCCAGTAGCACAGATACGCAGTATTTT
NA	TRBJ1-2	TRBV19	NA	CASLEQGFYGYTF	TGTGCCAGTCTCGAACAGGGATTTTATGGCTACACCTTC
NA	TRBJ2-5	TRBV2	TRBD2	CASSEDSIVSGSQETQYF	TGTGCCAGCAGCGAGGACAGTATCGTCAGCGGGAGCCAAGAGACCCAGTACTTC
once	TRBJ2-1	TRBV4-3	TRBD2	CASSQDEDSGGPSSYNEQFF	TGCGCCAGCAGCCAAGATGAGGATAGCGGGGGCCCCAGCTCCTACAATGAGCAGTTCTTC
NA	TRBJ1-5	TRBV18	NA	CASSQQGRRDQPQHF	TGTGCCAGCTCACAACAGGGTAGAAGGGATCAGCCCCAGCATTTT